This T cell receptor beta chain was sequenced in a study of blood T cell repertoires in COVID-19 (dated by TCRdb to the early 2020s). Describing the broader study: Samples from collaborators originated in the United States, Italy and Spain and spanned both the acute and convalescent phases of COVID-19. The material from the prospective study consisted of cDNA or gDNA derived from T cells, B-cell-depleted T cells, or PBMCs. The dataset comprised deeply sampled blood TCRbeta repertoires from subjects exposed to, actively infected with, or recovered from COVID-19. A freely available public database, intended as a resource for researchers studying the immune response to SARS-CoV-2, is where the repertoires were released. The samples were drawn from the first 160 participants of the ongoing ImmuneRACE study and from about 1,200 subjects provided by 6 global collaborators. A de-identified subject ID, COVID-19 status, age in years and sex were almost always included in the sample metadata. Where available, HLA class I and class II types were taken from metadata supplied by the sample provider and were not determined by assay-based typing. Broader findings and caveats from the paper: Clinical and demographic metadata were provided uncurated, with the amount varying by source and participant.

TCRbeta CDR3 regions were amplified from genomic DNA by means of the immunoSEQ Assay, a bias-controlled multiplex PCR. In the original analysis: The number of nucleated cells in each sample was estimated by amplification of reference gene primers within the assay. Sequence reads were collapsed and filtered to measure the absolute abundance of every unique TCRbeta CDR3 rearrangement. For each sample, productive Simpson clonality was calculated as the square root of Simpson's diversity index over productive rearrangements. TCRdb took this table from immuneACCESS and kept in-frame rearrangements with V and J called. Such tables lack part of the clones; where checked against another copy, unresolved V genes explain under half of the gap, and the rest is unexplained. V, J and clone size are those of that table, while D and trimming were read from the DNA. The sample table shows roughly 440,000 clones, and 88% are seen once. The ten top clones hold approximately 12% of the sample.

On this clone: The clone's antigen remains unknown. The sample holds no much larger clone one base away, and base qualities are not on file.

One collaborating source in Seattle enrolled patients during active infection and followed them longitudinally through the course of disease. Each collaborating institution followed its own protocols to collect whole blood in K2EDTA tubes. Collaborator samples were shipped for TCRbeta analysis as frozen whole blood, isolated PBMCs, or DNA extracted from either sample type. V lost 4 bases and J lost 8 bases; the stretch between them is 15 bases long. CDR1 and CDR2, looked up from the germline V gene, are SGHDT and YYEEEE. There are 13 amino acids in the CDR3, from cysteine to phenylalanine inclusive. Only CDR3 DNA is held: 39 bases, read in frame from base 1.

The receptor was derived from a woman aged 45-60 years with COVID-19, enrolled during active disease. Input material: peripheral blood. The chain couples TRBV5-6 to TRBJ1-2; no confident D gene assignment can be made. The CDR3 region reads CASSQPTGGGYTF. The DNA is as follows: TGTGCCAGCAGCCAGCCGACGGGTGGAGGCTACACCTTC.